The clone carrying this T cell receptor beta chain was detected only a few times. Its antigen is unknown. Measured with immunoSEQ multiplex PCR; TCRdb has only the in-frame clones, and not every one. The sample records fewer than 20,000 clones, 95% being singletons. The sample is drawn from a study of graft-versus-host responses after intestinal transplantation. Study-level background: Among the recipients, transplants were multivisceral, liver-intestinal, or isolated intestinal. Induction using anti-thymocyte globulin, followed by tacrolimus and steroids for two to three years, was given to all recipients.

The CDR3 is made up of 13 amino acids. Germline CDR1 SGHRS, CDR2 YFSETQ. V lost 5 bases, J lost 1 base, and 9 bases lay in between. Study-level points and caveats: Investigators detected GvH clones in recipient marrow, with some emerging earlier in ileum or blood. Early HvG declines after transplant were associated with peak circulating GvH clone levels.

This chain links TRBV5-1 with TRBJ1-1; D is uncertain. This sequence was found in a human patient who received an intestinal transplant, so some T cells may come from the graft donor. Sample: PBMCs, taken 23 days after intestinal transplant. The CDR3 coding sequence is TGCGCCAGCAGACGTGATCCGAACACTGAAGCTTTCTTT. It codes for CASRRDPNTEAFF.